This T cell receptor beta chain is drawn from a study of T cell changes during pregnancy in multiple sclerosis. Between the trimmed V and J ends, which lost 8 bases and 1 base, there was a span of 12 bases. The CDR3 extends over 13 amino acids. From germline, CDR1 is LNHDA and CDR2 SQIVND (reference sequence). Method: immunoSEQ multiplex PCR; TCRdb's copy keeps in-frame clones and lacks some. The sample consists of roughly 42,000 clones, about nine tenths of them appearing once. This material consisted of CD4+ T cells from peripheral blood mononuclear cells, taken before pregnancy. This rearrangement joins TRBV19 to TRBJ2-7, with D possibly being TRBD2 (6 bases). The receptor was isolated from a female donor with multiple sclerosis, enrolled in a pregnancy study. The DNA for the CDR3 is TGTGCCAGTTGGGGCGGGGCTTCCTACGAGCAGTACTTC. Protein: CASWGGASYEQYF.